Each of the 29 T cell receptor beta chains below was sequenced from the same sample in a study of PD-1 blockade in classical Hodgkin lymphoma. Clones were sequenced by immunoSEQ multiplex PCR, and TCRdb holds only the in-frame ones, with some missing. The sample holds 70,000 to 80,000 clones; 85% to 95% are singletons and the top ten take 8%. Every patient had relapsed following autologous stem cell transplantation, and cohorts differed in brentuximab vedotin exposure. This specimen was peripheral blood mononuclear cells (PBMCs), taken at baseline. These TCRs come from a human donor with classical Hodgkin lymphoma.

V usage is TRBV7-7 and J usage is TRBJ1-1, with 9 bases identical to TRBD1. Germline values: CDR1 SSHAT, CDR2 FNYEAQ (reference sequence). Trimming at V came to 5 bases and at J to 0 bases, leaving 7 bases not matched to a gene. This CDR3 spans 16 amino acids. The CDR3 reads CASSLRTGVMNTEAFF. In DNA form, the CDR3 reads TGTGCCAGCAGCCTAAGGACAGGGGTCATGAACACTGAAGCTTTCTTT.

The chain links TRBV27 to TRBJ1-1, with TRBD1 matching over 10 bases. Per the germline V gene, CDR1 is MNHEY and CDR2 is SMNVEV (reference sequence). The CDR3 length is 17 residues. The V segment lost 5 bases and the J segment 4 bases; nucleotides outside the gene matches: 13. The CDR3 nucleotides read TGTGCCAGCAGTAAGCCCCGACAGGGGGCGCTGGGCACTGAAGCTTTCTTT. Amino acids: CASSKPRQGALGTEAFF.

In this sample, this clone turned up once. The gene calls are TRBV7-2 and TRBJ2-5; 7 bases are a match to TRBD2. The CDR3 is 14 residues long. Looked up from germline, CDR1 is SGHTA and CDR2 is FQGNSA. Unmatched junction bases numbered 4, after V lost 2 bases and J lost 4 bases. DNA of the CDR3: TGTGCCAGCAGCTTATGGGGCGGGGGAGAGACCCAGTACTTC. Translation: CASSLWGGGETQYF.

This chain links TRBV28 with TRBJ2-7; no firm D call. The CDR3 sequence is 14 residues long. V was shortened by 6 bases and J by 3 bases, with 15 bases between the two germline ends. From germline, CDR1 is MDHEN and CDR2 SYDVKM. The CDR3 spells CASSDTRWGYEQYF. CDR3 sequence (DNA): TGTGCCAGCAGCGATACTCGGTGGGGCTACGAGCAGTACTTC. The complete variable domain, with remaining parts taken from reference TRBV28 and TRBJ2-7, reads DVKVTQSSRYLVKRTGEKVFLECVQDMDHENMFWYRQDPGLGLRLIYFSYDVKMKEKGDIPEGYSVSREKKERFSLILESASTNQTSMYLCASSDTRWGYEQYFGPGTRLTVT.

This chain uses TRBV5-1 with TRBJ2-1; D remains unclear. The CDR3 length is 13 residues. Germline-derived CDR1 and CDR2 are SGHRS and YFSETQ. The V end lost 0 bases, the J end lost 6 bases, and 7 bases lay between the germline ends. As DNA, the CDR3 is TGCGCCAGCAGCTTGGTCGGTTTCAATGAGCAGTTCTTC. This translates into CASSLVGFNEQFF.

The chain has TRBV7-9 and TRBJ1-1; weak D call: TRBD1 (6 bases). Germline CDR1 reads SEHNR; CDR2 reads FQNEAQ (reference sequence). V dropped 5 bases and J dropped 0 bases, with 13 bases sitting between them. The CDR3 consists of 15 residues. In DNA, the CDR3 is TGTGCCAGCAGCGGCCGGACAGCGATGAACACTGAAGCTTTCTTT. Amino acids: CASSGRTAMNTEAFF.

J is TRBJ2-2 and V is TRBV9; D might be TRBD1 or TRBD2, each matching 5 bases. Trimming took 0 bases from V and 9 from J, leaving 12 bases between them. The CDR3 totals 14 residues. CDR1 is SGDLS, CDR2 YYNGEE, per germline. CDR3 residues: CASSVGSWDRELFF. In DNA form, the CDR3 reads TGTGCCAGCAGCGTAGGGTCTTGGGACCGGGAGCTGTTTTTT.

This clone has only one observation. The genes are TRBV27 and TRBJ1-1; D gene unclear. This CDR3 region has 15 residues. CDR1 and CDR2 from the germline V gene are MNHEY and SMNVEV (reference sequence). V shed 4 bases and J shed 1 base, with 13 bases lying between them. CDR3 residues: CASSSGLGWNTEAFF. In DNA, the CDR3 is TGTGCCAGCAGTTCAGGCTTGGGATGGAACACTGAAGCTTTCTTT.

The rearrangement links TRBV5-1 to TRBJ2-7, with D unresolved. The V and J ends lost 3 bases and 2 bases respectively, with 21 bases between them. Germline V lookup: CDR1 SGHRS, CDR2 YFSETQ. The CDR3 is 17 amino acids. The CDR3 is CASSWQPLQGLTYEQYF. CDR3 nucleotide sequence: TGCGCCAGCAGCTGGCAACCGTTACAAGGCCTAACCTACGAGCAGTACTTC.

In nucleotides, the CDR3 is TGTGCCAGCCTACTCCGAGCGGGGGGGTTCGCAGATACGCAGTATTTT. Protein product: CASLLRAGGFADTQYF. The chain combines TRBV11-2 with TRBJ2-3; TRBD2 agrees at 10 bases. V was clipped by 8 bases and J by 4 bases; unmatched bases: 12. From germline, CDR1 is SGHAT and CDR2 FQNNGV. CDR3 length equals 16 residues.

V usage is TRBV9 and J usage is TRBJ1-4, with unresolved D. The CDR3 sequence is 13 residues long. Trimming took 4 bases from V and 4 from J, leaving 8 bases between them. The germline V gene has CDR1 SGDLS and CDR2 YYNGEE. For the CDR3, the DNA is TGTGCCAGCAGCCCCTCGGGTAATGAAAAACTGTTTTTT. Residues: CASSPSGNEKLFF.

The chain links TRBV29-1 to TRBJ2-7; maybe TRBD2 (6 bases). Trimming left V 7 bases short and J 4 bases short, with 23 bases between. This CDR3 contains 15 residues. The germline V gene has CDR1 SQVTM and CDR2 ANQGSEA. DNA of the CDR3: TGCAGCGCCGAGGGGACTCCAACTGGCTTATACGAGCAGTACTTC. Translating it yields CSAEGTPTGLYEQYF.

The CDR3 protein is CSVRLAYEQYF. In nucleotides, the CDR3 is TGCAGCGTTCGACTAGCCTACGAGCAGTACTTC. The rearrangement links TRBV29-1 to TRBJ2-7, with D perhaps matching TRBD2 (6 bases). V was clipped by 5 bases and J by 2 bases, with 7 bases between them. Germline CDR1 SQVTM, CDR2 ANQGSEA. The CDR3 is made up of 11 amino acids.

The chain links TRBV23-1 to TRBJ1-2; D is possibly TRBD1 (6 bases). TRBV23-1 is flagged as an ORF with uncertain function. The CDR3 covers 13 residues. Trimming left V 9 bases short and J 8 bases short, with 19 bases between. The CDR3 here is CARQGWDLWGYTF. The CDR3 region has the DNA TGCGCCAGACAGGGTTGGGACCTATGGGGCTACACCTTC.

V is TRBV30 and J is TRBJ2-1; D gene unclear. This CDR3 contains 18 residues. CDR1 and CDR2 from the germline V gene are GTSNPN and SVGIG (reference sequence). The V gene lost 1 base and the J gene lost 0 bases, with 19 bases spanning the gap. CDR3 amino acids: CAWSGSVVRQSSYNEQFF. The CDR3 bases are TGTGCCTGGAGTGGGTCAGTTGTAAGGCAGAGCTCCTACAATGAGCAGTTCTTC. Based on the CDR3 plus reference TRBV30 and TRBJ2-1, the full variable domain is SQTIHQWPATLVQPVGSPLSLECTVEGTSNPNLYWYRQAAGRGLQLLFYSVGIGQISSEVPQNLSASRPQDRQFILSSKKLLLSDSGFYLCAWSGSVVRQSSYNEQFFGPGTRLTVL.

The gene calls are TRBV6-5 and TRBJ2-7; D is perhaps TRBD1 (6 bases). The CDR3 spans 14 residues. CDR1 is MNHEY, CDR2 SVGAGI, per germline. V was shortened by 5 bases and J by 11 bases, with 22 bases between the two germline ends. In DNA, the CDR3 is TGTGCCAGCAGTGAGGGACGGGGTGGGGCAGGGGAGTACTTC. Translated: CASSEGRGGAGEYF.

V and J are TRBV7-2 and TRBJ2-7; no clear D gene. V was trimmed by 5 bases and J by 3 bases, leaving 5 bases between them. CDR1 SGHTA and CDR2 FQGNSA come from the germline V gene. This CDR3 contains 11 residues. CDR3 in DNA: TGTGCCAGCAGCGACCACTACGAGCAGTACTTC. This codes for CASSDHYEQYF. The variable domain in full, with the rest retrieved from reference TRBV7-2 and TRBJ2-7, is GAGVSQSPSNKVTEKGKDVELRCDPISGHTALYWYRQSLGQGLEFLIYFQGNSAPDKSGLPSDRFSAERTGGSVSTLTIQRTQQEDSAVYLCASSDHYEQYFGPGTRLTVT.

CDR3 coding DNA: TGTGCCAGCAGCGTCTCGCTCATCGGGAGCTCCTACAATGAGCAGTTCTTC. Amino acid sequence: CASSVSLIGSSYNEQFF. V gene TRBV9 combines with J gene TRBJ2-1, with D tentatively TRBD2 (6 bases). Germline V gene data show CDR1 as SGDLS and CDR2 as YYNGEE. The V and J ends lost 2 bases and 0 bases respectively, with 15 bases between them. The CDR3 covers 17 residues.

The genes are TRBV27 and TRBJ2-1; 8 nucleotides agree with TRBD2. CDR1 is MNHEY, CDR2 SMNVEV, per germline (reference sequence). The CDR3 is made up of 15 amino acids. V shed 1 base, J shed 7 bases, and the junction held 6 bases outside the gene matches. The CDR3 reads CASSLWSSGSNEQFF. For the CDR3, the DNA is TGTGCCAGCAGTTTATGGTCGAGCGGGAGTAATGAGCAGTTCTTC.

The CDR3 region is CASQRLAGGSEQYF. CDR3 coding DNA: TGTGCCAGCCAGAGACTAGCGGGAGGAAGCGAGCAGTACTTC. This rearrangement joins TRBV6-6 to TRBJ2-7, with 13 bases matching TRBD2. J lost 6 bases, V lost 8 bases, and 7 bases had no gene match. This CDR3 is 14 amino acids long. Germline loops: CDR1 MNHNY, CDR2 SVGAGI (reference sequence).

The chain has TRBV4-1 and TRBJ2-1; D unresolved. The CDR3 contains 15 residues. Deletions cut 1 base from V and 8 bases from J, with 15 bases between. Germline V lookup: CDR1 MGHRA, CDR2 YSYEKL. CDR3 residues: CASSQGLQPTDEQFF. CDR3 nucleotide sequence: TGCGCCAGCAGCCAAGGTCTCCAACCCACCGATGAGCAGTTCTTC.

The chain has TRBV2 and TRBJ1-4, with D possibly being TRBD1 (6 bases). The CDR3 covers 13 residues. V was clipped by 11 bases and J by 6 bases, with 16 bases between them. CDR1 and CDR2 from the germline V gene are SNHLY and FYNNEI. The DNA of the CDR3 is TGTGCCCGTCGGGGGCTCACGGATGAAAAACTGTTTTTT. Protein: CARRGLTDEKLFF.

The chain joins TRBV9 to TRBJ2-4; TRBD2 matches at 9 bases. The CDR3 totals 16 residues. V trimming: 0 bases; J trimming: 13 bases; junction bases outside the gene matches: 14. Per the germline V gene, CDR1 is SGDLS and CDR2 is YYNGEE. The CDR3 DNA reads TGTGCCAGCAGCGTAGCCGGGATAGCGGGGGCCTCCCCCCAGTACTTC. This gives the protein CASSVAGIAGASPQYF.

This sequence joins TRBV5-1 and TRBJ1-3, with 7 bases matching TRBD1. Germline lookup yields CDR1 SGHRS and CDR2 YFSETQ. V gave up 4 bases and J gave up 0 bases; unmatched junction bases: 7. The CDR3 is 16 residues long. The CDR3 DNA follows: TGCGCCAGCAGCCGGGGACAGACCGGCTCTGGAAACACCATATATTTT. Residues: CASSRGQTGSGNTIYF.

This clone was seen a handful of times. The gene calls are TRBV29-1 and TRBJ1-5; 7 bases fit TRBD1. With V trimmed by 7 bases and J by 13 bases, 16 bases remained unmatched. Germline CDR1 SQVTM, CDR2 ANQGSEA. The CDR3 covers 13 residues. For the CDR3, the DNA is TGCAGCGCCTGGGACAGCTCGACCCGCATACAGCATTTT. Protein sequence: CSAWDSSTRIQHF.

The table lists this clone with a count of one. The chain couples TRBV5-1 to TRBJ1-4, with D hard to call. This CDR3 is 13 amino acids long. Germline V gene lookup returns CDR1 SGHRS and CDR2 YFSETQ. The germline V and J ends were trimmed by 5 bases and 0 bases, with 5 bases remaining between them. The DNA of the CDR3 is TGCGCCAGCAGGGCCGCAACTAATGAAAAACTGTTTTTT. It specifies CASRAATNEKLFF.

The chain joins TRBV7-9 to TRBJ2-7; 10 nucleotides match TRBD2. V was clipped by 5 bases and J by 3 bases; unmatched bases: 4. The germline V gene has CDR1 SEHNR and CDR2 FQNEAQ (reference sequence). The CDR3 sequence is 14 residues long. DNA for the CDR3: TGTGCCAGCAGCGGCGTAGCGGGAGGCTACGAGCAGTACTTC. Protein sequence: CASSGVAGGYEQYF. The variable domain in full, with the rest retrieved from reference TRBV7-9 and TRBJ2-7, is DTGVSQNPRHKITKRGQNVTFRCDPISEHNRLYWYRQTLGQGPEFLTYFQNEAQLEKSRLLSDRFSAERPKGSFSTLEIQRTEQGDSAMYLCASSGVAGGYEQYFGPGTRLTVT.

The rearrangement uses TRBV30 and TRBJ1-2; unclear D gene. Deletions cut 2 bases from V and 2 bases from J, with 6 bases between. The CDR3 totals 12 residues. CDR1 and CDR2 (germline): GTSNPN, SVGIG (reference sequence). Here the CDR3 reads CAWSPTNYGYTF. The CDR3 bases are TGTGCCTGGAGTCCTACAAACTATGGCTACACCTTC. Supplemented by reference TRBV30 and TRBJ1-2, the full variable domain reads SQTIHQWPATLVQPVGSPLSLECTVEGTSNPNLYWYRQAAGRGLQLLFYSVGIGQISSEVPQNLSASRPQDRQFILSSKKLLLSDSGFYLCAWSPTNYGYTFGSGTRLTVV.

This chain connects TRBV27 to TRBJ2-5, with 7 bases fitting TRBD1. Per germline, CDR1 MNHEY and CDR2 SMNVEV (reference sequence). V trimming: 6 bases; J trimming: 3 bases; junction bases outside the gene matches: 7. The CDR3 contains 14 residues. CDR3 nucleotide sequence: TGTGCCAGCAGCCAGGGACAGCCGAAAGAGACCCAGTACTTC. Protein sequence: CASSQGQPKETQYF.